This entry describes one T cell receptor beta chain. The antigen is not known. The CDR3 is 16 residues long. Germline loops: CDR1 SGDLS, CDR2 YYNGEE. This record comes from a study of monozygotic twins with inflammatory bowel disease. General study findings and limits: Compared with healthy co-twins, IBD patients showed reduced TCRbeta repertoire diversity by inverse Simpson.

Each TCR library used roughly 4,000 ng of total RNA. TCRdb reprocessed the 5' RACE reads and stores each CDR3 protein as one record, lacking DNA. This repertoire includes approximately 400,000 distinct CDR3 sequences. V usage is TRBV9 and J usage is TRBJ2-7. The TCR comes from a human donor with ulcerative colitis or Crohn's disease, or a healthy co-twin of an affected twin (not recorded which). Sequenced sample: blood. The CDR3 sequence is CASSVGGSQVTYEQYF.